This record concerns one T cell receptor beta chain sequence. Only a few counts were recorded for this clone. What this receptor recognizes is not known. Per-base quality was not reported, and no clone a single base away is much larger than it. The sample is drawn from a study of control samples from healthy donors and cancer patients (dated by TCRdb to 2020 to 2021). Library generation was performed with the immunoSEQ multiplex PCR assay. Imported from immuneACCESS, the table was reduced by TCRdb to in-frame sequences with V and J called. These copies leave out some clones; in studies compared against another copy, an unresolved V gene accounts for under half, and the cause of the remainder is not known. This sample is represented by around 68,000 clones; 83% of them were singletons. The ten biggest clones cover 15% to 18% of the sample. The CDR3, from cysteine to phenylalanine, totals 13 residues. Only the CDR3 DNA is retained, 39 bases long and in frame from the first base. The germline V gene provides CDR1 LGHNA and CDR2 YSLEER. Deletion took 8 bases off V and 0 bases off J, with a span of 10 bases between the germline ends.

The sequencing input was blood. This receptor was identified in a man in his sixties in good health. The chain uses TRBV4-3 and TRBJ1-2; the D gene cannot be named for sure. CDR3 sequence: CASSQASNYGYTF. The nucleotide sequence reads TGCGCCAGCTCTCAAGCCTCTAACTATGGCTACACCTTC.